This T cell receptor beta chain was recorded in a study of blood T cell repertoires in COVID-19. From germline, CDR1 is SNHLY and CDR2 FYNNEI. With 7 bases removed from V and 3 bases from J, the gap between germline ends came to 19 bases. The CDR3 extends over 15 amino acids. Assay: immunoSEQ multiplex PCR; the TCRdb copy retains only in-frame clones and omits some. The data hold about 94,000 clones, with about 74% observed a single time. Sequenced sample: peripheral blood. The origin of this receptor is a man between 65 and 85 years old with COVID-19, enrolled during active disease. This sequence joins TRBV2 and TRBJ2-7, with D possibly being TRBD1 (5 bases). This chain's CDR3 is CASTGFRDRDYEQYF. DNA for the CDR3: TGTGCCAGCACCGGGTTTCGAGACAGAGACTACGAGCAGTACTTC.